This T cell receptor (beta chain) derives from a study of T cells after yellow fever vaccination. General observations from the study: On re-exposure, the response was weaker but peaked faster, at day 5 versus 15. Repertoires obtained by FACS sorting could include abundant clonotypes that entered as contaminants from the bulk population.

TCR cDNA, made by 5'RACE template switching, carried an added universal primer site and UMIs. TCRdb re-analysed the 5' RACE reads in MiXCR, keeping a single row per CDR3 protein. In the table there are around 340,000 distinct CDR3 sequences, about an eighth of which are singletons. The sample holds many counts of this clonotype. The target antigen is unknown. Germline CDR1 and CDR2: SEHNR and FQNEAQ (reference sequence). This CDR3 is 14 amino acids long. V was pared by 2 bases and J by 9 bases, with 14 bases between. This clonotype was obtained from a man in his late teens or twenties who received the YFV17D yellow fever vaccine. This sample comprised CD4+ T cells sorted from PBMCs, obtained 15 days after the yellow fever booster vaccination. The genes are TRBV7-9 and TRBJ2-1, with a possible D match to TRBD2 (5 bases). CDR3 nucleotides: TGTGCCAGCAGCTTATTTCGGGTAGAGGGTGAGCAGTTCTTC. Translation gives CASSLFRVEGEQFF.